Below are 9 T cell receptor beta chains sequenced from a single sample in a study of CXCR3-negative and CXCR3-positive naive CD8 T cells. The TRB libraries of cDNA were built by UMI-labeled 5' RACE. TCRdb reprocessed the 5' RACE reads, with one entry per CDR3 protein and no DNA. This sample's table has some 66,000 distinct CDR3 sequences. Specimen: naive CXCR3- CD8+ T cells from blood. Stated subset: CD45RO-CCR7+CD27+CD95- naive CD8+ T cells lacking CXCR3 (TNR3-). These receptors were taken from a human donor in good health. Some clones in this sample may be carry-over from other donors' samples.

The chain couples TRBV6-5 to TRBJ1-2; with no DNA, the TCRdb D assignment of TRBD1 cannot be verified. The CDR3 has 19 residues. The germline V gene has CDR1 MNHEY and CDR2 SVGAGI. CDR3 loop: CASGLQPTGELGHLGGYTF.

The chain is built from TRBV7-9 and TRBJ2-1. CDR3 length equals 17 residues. Germline lookup yields CDR1 SEHNR and CDR2 FQNEAQ (reference sequence). CDR3 sequence: CASSLASLKEAYNEQFF.

This chain connects TRBV6-2 or TRBV6-3 to TRBJ2-2; as DNA is missing, the TRBD2 call by TCRdb cannot be tested. CDR1 and CDR2 (germline): MNHEY, SVGEGT. The CDR3 is 15 amino acids. This chain's CDR3 is CASSWAGANTGELFF.

The CDR3 loop is CASSPAGASTDTQYF. This chain connects TRBV28 to TRBJ2-3; there is no DNA to check the TCRdb D call of TRBD2. Germline CDR1 is MDHEN and CDR2 is SYDVKM. The CDR3 is 15 residues long.

J is TRBJ2-5 and V is TRBV7-9; TCRdb calls TRBD1, which cannot be checked without DNA. Germline V CDR1 and CDR2: SEHNR, FQNEAQ (reference sequence). The CDR3 runs to 13 residues. The CDR3 spells CASSFQGAGTQYF.

V is TRBV11-2 and J is TRBJ2-7; the D call of TRBD1 rests on TCRdb alone, since no DNA is present to check it. Germline V lookup: CDR1 SGHAT, CDR2 FQNNGV. The CDR3 is 15 amino acids. CDR3 loop: CASSPRDRGSYEQYF.

CDR3 loop: CASSKTGTTDEQYF. The chain has TRBV6-2 or TRBV6-3 and TRBJ2-7; absent DNA, TCRdb's TRBD1 call cannot be checked. Germline V gene lookup returns CDR1 MNHEY and CDR2 SVGEGT. This CDR3 is built from 14 residues.

The chain recombines TRBV23-1 with TRBJ2-7; TCRdb indicates TRBD2, and absent DNA this call remains unverified. TRBV23-1 is known as an ORF, though its function is uncertain. This CDR3 is built from 19 residues. The CDR3 sequence: CASSQSYDRGASGRYEQYF.

This sequence joins TRBV12-3 or TRBV12-4 and TRBJ1-2. The CDR3 covers 12 residues. CDR3 in amino acids: CATTGRGSGYTF.